This TCR beta chain emerged from a study of blood T cell repertoires in COVID-19. In the original processing: How many nucleated cells were present was estimated from reference gene primer amplification. Clones were sequenced by immunoSEQ multiplex PCR, and TCRdb holds only the in-frame ones, with some missing. That table gives V, J and clone size, and the DNA gave D and trimming. The profile shows 220,000 or so clones, about 78% of them singletons. The junction had 9 bases not matched to a gene; V was cut back by 4 bases and J by 8 bases. CDR3 size: 15 residues. Germline V gene data show CDR1 as LGHDT and CDR2 as YNNKEL (reference sequence).

The TCR sequence derives from a woman in her sixties or seventies with acute or convalescent COVID-19. The V and J genes are TRBV3-1 (or the pseudogene TRBV3-2) and TRBJ1-2; 11 nucleotides match TRBD1. The sample was peripheral blood. In nucleotides, the CDR3 is TGTGCCAGCAGCCCCTCAGTGGGACAGGGGGGCGGCTACACCTTC. Its translation: CASSPSVGQGGGYTF.